Below, one T cell receptor (beta chain) is given with its context. The antigen is unknown. This record comes from a study of OX40 agonist ivuxolimab in advanced cancers. The overall study: The study gave patients intravenous ivuxolimab at 0.01 to 10 mg/kg every 2 weeks. Patients with hepatocellular carcinoma, melanoma, renal cell or head and neck cancer made up the dose-escalation patients. Cohort: roughly 80% men, mean age approximately 64, aged roughly 20 to 79. Study-wide points: Among expanded peripheral T cells, antigen specificity went undetermined.

V was shortened by 0 bases and J by 5 bases, with 10 bases between the two germline ends. CDR1 and CDR2 (germline): MNHEY, SMNVEV (reference sequence). This CDR3 is 15 amino acids long. The assay was immunoSEQ multiplex PCR, and TCRdb's table has in-frame clones only and misses some. The table includes tens of thousands of clones, about 85% detected once. This clonotype originated in an adult with an advanced solid tumor such as melanoma, head and neck, liver or kidney cancer. The sample here was CD4+ or CD8+ T cells sorted from blood, taken in a trial of the OX40 agonist ivuxolimab. The J gene is TRBJ2-2, the V gene TRBV27; no clear D. The CDR3 DNA is TGTGCCAGCAGTTTATCGGTCGATGGGACCGGGGAGCTGTTTTTT. It codes for CASSLSVDGTGELFF.